This TCR beta chain was profiled in a study of blood T cell repertoires in COVID-19. Germline CDR1 is SQVTM and CDR2 is ANQGSEA. CDR3 length: 14 amino acids. The V segment lost 4 bases and the J segment 0 bases; nucleotides outside the gene matches: 4. Produced via immunoSEQ multiplex PCR; TCRdb's table is partial and in-frame only. The repertoire includes roughly 110,000 clones, roughly nine tenths of them detected once, and 4% to 5% sits in the top ten. The sample was peripheral blood. The V and J genes are TRBV29-1 and TRBJ2-3, with 7 nucleotides matching TRBD2. The origin of this receptor is a man aged 35 to 55 with acute or convalescent COVID-19. The CDR3 protein is CSVATSESTDTQYF. As DNA, the CDR3 is TGCAGCGTTGCAACTAGCGAGAGCACAGATACGCAGTATTTT.